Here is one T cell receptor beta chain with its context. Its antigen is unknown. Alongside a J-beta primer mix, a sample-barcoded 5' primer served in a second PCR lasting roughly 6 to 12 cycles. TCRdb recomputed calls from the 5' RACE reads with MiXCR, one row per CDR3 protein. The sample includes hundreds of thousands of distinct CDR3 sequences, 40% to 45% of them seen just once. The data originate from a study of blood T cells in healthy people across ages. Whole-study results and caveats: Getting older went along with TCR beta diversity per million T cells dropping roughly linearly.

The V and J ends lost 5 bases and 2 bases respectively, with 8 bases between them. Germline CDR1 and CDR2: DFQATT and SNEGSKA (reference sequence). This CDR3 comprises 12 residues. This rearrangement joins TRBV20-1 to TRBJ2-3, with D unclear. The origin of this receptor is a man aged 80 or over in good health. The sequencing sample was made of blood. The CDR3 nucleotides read TGCAGTGCTGTAAGGGTCACAGATACGCAGTATTTT. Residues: CSAVRVTDTQYF.